This T cell receptor (beta chain) was obtained from a study of long-term antiretroviral therapy in people with HIV (dated by TCRdb to between 2021 and 2022). For context, the study as a whole: Collection of the earliest samples took place about a decade ahead of the 2015 WHO recommendation for immediate ART, at a time when ART was typically delayed until CD4 counts fell. A retrospective serial study tested whether ART initiation and durable HIV suppression were associated with changes in peripheral blood TRB repertoire composition and diversity. A total of 150 to 200 cryopreserved PBMC samples came from around 30 adults with confirmed HIV infection and were collected serially over a mean of about 6 years (range 1-12). Of the roughly 27 participants with HIV, some 12 were female. No cross-contamination during QIAcube processing turned up in test extractions that ran a monoclonal T-cell line alongside 25 to 35 polyclonal samples. Beyond this particular receptor, the publication reports: Expanded TRB clones identified before ART initiation dominated the repertoire across all time points, though the dominance fluctuated and decreased in many PLHIV after ART. A significant increase in TRB diversity was found to be associated with ART initiation, although TRB diversity was observed to remain significantly below that of transplant donor controls even after long-term ART. CDR3 length ranges in HIV repertoires were narrower than in controls, and network structure suggested an antigen-experienced repertoire with only a slight naive shift after ART. The samples span the years 2004 to 2017, and the ART regimens used may be less effective than current regimens. Since PBMC availability was limited, sequencing covered only the TCR beta chain, with no alpha chain pairing. Unsorted PBMC were profiled instead of sorted CD4+ and CD8+ T cells because pre-ART samples had limited cell numbers. No data were available on ART adherence, viral resistance or therapy changes, limiting inferences about post-ART repertoire changes.

As to this clone: Its antigen has not been determined. Per-nucleotide qualities are absent, and no much larger clonotype sits a single base away.

The immunoSEQ hsTCRB v3.0 assay was used at survey level resolution for TRB variable region sequencing. A depth of about 40,000-50,000 T-cell genomes per sample was targeted for TRB sequencing. TRB libraries were pooled and sequenced on an Illumina MiSeq using a v3 150-cycle kit. Under the source paper's analysis protocol: Analysis of repertoires was carried out in R inside a reproducible Nextflow workflow spanning QC, data transformation and analysis. LymphoSeq2, an R package for exploring AIRR-Seq data, was used to implement custom analyses. Several samples that produced fewer than 5000 total TRB sequences were removed, so approximately 190 HIV repertoires were analyzed. Among the 200 or so HIV repertoires that were kept, 59 were collected before ART initiation and some 130 were collected after ART initiation. Repertoires were downsampled to 5000 TRB nucleotide sequences, with summary statistics averaged over 100 downsampling iterations. The analysis kept only TRB sequences whose CDR3 regions were at least seven amino acids long. Diversity was assessed using a clonality score derived from Shannon entropy and using the Gini coefficient. In the repertoire networks, any two of the top 5000 CDR3 amino acid sequences were connected whenever the two sequences differed by an edit distance of one. For TRB CDR3 amino acid sequences, GLIPH2 was used to predict antigen specificity groups and MHC restriction. To flag known CMV, EBV, HIV or tissue antigen associations, CDR3 amino acid sequences were matched against VDJdb and McPAS-TCR. Pre-ART, post-ART and control groups were compared with Wilcoxon signed-rank tests and Holm-Bonferroni correction. TCRdb took this table from immuneACCESS and kept in-frame rearrangements with V and J called. Such tables lack part of the clones; where checked against another copy, unresolved V genes explain under half of the gap, and the rest is unexplained. V, J and clone size derive from that table, while D and trimming were established from the DNA sequence. Present in this sample are tens of thousands of clones, over 80% of which were seen just once. Clones ranked in the top ten supply around a quarter of the sample.

Its CDR3 holds 15 amino acids, cysteine through phenylalanine. Only CDR3 DNA is held: 45 bases, read in frame from base 1. From V the trimming removes 6 bases and from J it removes 6 bases, while the gene matches leave 8 bases of the junction unaccounted for. CDR1 and CDR2, per the germline V gene (reference sequence), are LNHDA and SQIVND. To be included, a participant needed at least one PBMC sample from before ART initiation plus at least two post-ART samples. All participants with HIV were treated in the United States of America. Before DNA extraction, cryopreserved samples of 1-10 million PBMC were thawed and washed. At the time of the earliest PBMC sample for each participant with HIV, ages ranged from roughly 23 to 60 years. Per participant, PBMC samples came from 1-4 timepoints prior to ART initiation and 2-8 timepoints following ART initiation, for a median of 7 samples. Serial HIV viral load, CD4+ T-cell count, ART history and demographic data were obtained for every participant. A Qiagen kit on a QIAcube was used to extract genomic DNA from unsorted PBMC, with samples processed in batches of 12.

The receptor chain draws on TRBV19 and TRBJ1-5; the central 10 bases match TRBD1. This TCR was recovered from a man between 45 and 60 years old with HIV. The sample consisted of unsorted PBMCs, taken 0.4 years after starting antiretroviral therapy. CDR3 protein: CASSLTGGAGQPQHF. The sequenced DNA: TGTGCCAGTAGCCTGACAGGGGGCGCGGGTCAGCCCCAGCATTTT.